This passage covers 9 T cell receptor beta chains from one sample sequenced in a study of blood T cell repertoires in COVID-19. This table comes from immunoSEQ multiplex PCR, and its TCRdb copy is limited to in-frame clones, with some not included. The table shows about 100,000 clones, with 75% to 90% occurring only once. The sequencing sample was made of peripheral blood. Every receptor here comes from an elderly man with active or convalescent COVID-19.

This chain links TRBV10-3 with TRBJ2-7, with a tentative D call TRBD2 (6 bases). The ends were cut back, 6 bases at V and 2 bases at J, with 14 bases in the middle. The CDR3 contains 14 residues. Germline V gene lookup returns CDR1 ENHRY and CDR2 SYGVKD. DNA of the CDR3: TGTGCCATCAGGCCCGGGACTGCCACCTACGAGCAGTACTTC. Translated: CAIRPGTATYEQYF.

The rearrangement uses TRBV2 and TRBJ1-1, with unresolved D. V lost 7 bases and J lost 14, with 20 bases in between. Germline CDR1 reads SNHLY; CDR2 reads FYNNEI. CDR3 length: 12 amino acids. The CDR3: CASTKDSPCPFF. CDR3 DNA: TGTGCCAGCACTAAGGACTCACCATGTCCGTTCTTT. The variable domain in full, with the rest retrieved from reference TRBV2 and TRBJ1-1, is EPEVTQTPSHQVTQMGQEVILRCVPISNHLYFYWYRQILGQKVEFLVSFYNNEISEKSEIFDDQFSVERPDGSNFTLKIRSTKLEDSAMYFCASTKDSPCPFFGQGTRLTVV.

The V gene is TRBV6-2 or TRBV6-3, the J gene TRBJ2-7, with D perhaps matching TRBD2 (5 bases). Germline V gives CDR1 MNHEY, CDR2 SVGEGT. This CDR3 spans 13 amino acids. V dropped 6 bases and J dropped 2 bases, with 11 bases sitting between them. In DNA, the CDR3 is TGTGCCAGCAGCCCGGGGAGACCCTACGAGCAGTACTTC. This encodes CASSPGRPYEQYF.

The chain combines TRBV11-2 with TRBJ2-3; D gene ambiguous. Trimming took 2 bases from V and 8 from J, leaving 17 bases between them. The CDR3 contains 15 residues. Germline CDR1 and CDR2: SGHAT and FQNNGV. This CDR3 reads CASSLFGERWSTQYF. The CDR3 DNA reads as TGTGCCAGCAGCTTATTCGGCGAGCGCTGGTCTACGCAGTATTTT.

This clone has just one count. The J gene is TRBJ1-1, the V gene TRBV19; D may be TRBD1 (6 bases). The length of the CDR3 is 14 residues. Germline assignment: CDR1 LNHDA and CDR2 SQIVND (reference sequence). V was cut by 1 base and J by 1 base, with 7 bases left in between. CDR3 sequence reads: CASSIGGQNTEAFF. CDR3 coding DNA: TGTGCCAGTAGTATAGGGGGACAGAACACTGAAGCTTTCTTT.

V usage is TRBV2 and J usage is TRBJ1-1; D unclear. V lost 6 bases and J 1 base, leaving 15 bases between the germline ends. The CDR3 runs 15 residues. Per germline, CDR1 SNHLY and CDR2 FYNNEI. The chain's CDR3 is CASSKSGRTNTEAFF. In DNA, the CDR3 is TGTGCCAGCAGCAAAAGCGGACGGACGAACACTGAAGCTTTCTTT.

CDR3 residues: CASSYRGSGANVLTF. The CDR3 DNA is TGTGCCAGCAGTTACAGAGGGTCAGGGGCCAACGTCCTGACTTTC. The gene calls are TRBV6-5 and TRBJ2-6; D is perhaps TRBD2 (5 bases). Trimming removed 2 bases at V and 4 bases at J, with 9 bases between. Germline CDR1 and CDR2: MNHEY and SVGAGI. The CDR3 contains 15 residues.

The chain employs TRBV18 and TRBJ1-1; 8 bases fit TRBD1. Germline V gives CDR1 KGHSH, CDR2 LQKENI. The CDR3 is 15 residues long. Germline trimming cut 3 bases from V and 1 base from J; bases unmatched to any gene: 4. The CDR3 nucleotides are TGTGCCAGCTCACCGTTCGGGACAGGGAACACTGAAGCTTTCTTT. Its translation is CASSPFGTGNTEAFF.

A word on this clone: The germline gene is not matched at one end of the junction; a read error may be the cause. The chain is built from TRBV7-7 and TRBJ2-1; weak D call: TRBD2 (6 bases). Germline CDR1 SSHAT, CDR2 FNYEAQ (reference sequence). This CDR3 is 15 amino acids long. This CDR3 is CASSTRAGPYNEQFF. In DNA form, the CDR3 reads TGTGCTAGCAGCACTCGGGCGGGACCCTACAATGAGCAGTTCTTC.